The rows below give T cell receptor beta chains drawn from one sample of a study of cytomegalovirus exposure and HLA in healthy donors. Assay: immunoSEQ multiplex PCR; the TCRdb copy retains only in-frame clones and omits some. The table lists 90,000 or so clones, more than 55% of them singletons. Sequenced input: PBMCs. The receptors stem from a boy aged 10-17 years in good health and CMV-seropositive. The CDR3 runs from the conserved cysteine through the conserved F or W. A D gene is named only where the DNA matches it firmly. Clone size is not always given. Where it is, it says once, few, many or a class for expanded clones.

D	V	J	size	CDR3	DNA
TRBD2	TRBV5-1	TRBJ2-3	.	CASSPGLDVWDTQYF	TGCGCCAGCAGCCCGGGACTAGACGTTTGGGATACGCAGTATTTT
.	TRBV18	TRBJ1-5	once	CASSPQGNQPQHF	TGTGCCAGCTCACCGCAGGGGAATCAGCCCCAGCATTTT
.	TRBV4-3	TRBJ2-1	.	CASSRGVVGDDSRRLFF	TGCGCCAGCAGCCGGGGGGTGGTTGGGGACGATAGTCGTCGTCTGTTCTTC
.	TRBV15	TRBJ2-5	.	CATSRDGLRETQYF	TGTGCCACCAGCAGAGATGGGCTCCGAGAGACCCAGTACTTC
TRBD1	TRBV10-1	TRBJ1-1	.	CASSAGQGDTEAFF	TGCGCCAGCAGTGCGGGACAGGGGGACACTGAAGCTTTCTTT
TRBD1	TRBV29-1	TRBJ2-7	few	CSVVGQAESYEQYF	TGCAGCGTTGTGGGACAGGCTGAATCCTACGAGCAGTACTTC
.	TRBV5-1	TRBJ1-1	.	CASSLDRGTEAFF	TGCGCCAGCAGCTTGGATAGGGGCACTGAAGCTTTCTTT
TRBD1	TRBV30	TRBJ1-1	few	CAWRGVEGTGRTEAFF	TGTGCCTGGAGGGGGGTCGAAGGGACAGGGAGAACTGAAGCTTTCTTT
.	TRBV6-4	TRBJ1-1	.	CASSDGPEDTEAFF	TGTGCCAGCAGTGACGGACCGGAGGACACTGAAGCTTTCTTT
TRBD1	TRBV6-5	TRBJ1-2	.	CASIGTGNYGYTF	TGTGCCAGCATCGGGACAGGGAACTATGGCTACACCTTC
.	TRBV29-1	TRBJ1-2	.	CSAGTRYGYTF	TGCAGCGCGGGGACAAGATATGGCTACACCTTC
TRBD1	TRBV29-1	TRBJ2-7	.	CSALPLGTGESYEQYF	TGCAGCGCCCTTCCCTTGGGGACAGGGGAGTCCTACGAGCAGTACTTC
.	TRBV7-2	TRBJ1-6	.	CASTWGGSPLHF	TGTGCCAGCACCTGGGGGGGGTCACCCCTCCACTTT
TRBD2	TRBV25-1	TRBJ2-5	.	CASSEFRREGETQYF	TGTGCCAGCAGTGAATTTCGTCGGGAGGGCGAGACCCAGTACTTC
.	TRBV6-1	TRBJ1-2	few	CASSGRQTGYTF	TGTGCCAGCAGTGGACGACAGACTGGGTACACCTTC
.	TRBV25-1	TRBJ1-1	.	CASNQGHTEAFF	TGTGCCAGCAATCAGGGGCACACTGAAGCTTTCTTT
TRBD1	TRBV29-1	TRBJ2-3	few	CSVRTGEISDTQYF	TGCAGCGTCCGTACAGGGGAAATTTCAGATACGCAGTATTTT
TRBD1	TRBV13	TRBJ1-1	.	CASSLQGAVEAFF	TGTGCCAGCAGCTTACAGGGGGCGGTTGAAGCTTTCTTT
.	TRBV19	TRBJ1-1	.	CASSIQQVNTEAFF	TGTGCCAGTAGTATACAACAGGTGAACACTGAAGCTTTCTTT
TRBD1	TRBV5-4	TRBJ1-1	.	CASSLLGQGGTEAFF	TGTGCCAGCAGCTTATTGGGACAGGGAGGCACTGAAGCTTTCTTT
.	TRBV5-1	TRBJ2-1	.	CASSLANQPGLYYNEQFF	TGCGCCAGCAGCTTGGCCAATCAACCGGGACTGTACTACAATGAGCAGTTCTTC
TRBD2	TRBV27	TRBJ2-1	.	CASRASGTVEQFF	TGTGCCAGCAGGGCTAGCGGGACTGTTGAGCAGTTCTTC
.	TRBV5-1	TRBJ2-2	few	CASSLGQNTGELFF	TGCGCCAGCAGCTTGGGACAGAACACCGGGGAGCTGTTTTTT
TRBD2	TRBV30	TRBJ2-3	.	CAWSPLRGLAGLTDTQYF	TGTGCCTGGAGTCCCTTGAGGGGACTAGCGGGATTGACAGATACGCAGTATTTT
.	TRBV15	TRBJ2-3	.	CATSRVGSPTDTQYF	TGTGCCACCAGCAGAGTTGGTAGTCCCACAGATACGCAGTATTTT
.	TRBV5-6	TRBJ2-4	few	CASSSPEGGNIQYF	TGTGCCAGCAGCTCGCCAGAGGGGGGGAACATTCAGTACTTC
.	TRBV5-6	TRBJ2-6	.	CASSRDTSGANVLTF	TGTGCCAGCAGTAGGGACACCTCTGGGGCCAACGTCCTGACTTTC
TRBD2	TRBV19	TRBJ2-1	.	CASSYWGGDNNEQFF	TGTGCCAGTAGTTATTGGGGGGGAGATAACAATGAGCAGTTCTTC
.	TRBV7-3	TRBJ1-1	.	CASSEFDTEAFF	TGTGCCAGCAGCGAGTTCGACACTGAAGCTTTCTTT
TRBD1	TRBV12-5	TRBJ2-3	.	CASGLGQGRTDTQYF	TGTGCTAGTGGTCTCGGACAGGGGAGGACAGATACGCAGTATTTT
TRBD2	TRBV28	TRBJ2-2	few	CATRIGTTNTGELFF	TGTGCCACCCGAATAGGGACTACTAACACCGGGGAGCTGTTTTTT
TRBD2	TRBV6-1	TRBJ2-1	.	CASSEGLAGAEQFF	TGTGCCAGCAGTGAGGGACTAGCGGGAGCCGAGCAGTTCTTC
TRBD1	TRBV5-1	TRBJ2-1	few	CASSLGATGGGHNEQFF	TGCGCCAGCAGCTTGGGGGCGACAGGGGGCGGCCACAATGAGCAGTTCTTC
TRBD2	TRBV5-1	TRBJ2-7	.	CASSPLTPIAGGPYEQYF	TGCGCCAGCAGCCCCCTAACCCCTATAGCGGGAGGGCCCTACGAGCAGTACTTC
TRBD1	TRBV10-1	TRBJ2-2	.	CASSYIGSEDRVSAGELFF	TGCGCCAGCAGCTACATAGGATCCGAGGACAGGGTATCGGCCGGGGAGCTGTTTTTT
.	TRBV7-2	TRBJ2-2	.	CASSPQQGGTGELFF	TGTGCCAGCAGCCCCCAGCAGGGCGGAACCGGGGAGCTGTTTTTT
.	TRBV25-1	TRBJ2-3	.	CASSGRTGTTNTQYF	TGTGCCAGCAGTGGCAGGACAGGGACTACTAATACGCAGTATTTT
TRBD2	TRBV28	TRBJ2-7	.	CASSFFGGGSYEQYF	TGTGCCAGCAGTTTTTTCGGCGGGGGCTCCTACGAGCAGTACTTC
TRBD1	TRBV29-1	TRBJ2-7	.	CSVEDGQGAAYEQYF	TGCAGCGTTGAAGATGGACAGGGGGCGGCCTACGAGCAGTACTTC
.	TRBV30	TRBJ1-3	.	CAWSLTSPNTIYF	TGTGCCTGGAGTTTAACTTCACCCAACACCATATATTTT
.	TRBV5-1	TRBJ2-5	.	CASSFLAGPGETQYF	TGCGCCAGCAGCTTCTTGGCGGGGCCTGGAGAGACCCAGTACTTC
.	TRBV2	TRBJ2-5	.	CASRERETQYF	TGTGCCAGCAGGGAGCGGGAGACCCAGTACTTC
.	TRBV7-9	TRBJ1-2	few	CASSLAAGTLYGYTF	TGTGCCAGCAGCTTAGCCGCAGGGACTCTCTATGGCTACACCTTC
TRBD1	TRBV30	TRBJ2-5	once	CAWSRGGEGEETQYF	TGTGCCTGGAGCCGAGGGGGCGAGGGGGAAGAGACCCAGTACTTC
TRBD2	TRBV30	TRBJ2-1	.	CAWSKLAGDMNEQFF	TGTGCCTGGAGTAAACTAGCGGGAGACATGAATGAGCAGTTCTTC
.	TRBV9	TRBJ2-1	.	CASSVVPRFSNEQFF	TGTGCCAGCAGCGTAGTTCCTAGATTCTCCAATGAGCAGTTCTTC
.	TRBV27	TRBJ2-7	few	CASSPESHRAFGEQYF	TGTGCCAGCAGCCCTGAATCCCACAGGGCCTTTGGCGAGCAGTACTTC